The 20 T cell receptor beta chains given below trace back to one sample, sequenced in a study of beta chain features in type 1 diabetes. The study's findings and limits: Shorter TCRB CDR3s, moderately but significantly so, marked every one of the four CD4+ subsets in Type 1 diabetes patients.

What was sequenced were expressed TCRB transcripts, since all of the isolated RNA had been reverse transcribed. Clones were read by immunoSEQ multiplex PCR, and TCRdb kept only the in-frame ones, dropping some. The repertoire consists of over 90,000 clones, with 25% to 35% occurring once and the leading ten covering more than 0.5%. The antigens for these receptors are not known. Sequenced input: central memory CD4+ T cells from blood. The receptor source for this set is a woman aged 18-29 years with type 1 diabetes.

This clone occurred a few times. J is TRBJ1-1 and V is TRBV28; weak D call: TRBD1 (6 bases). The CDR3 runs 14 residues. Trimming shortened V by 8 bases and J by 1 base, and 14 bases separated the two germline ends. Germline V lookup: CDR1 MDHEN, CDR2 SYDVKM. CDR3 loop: CASGPGTTNTEAFF. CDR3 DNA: TGTGCCAGCGGGCCCGGGACAACGAACACTGAAGCTTTCTTT.

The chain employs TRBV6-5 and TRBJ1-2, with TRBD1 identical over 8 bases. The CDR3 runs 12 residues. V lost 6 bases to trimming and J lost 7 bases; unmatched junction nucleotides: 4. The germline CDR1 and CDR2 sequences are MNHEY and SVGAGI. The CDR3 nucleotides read TGTGCCAGCAGCGTTACAGGGGGTGGCTACACCTTC. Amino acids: CASSVTGGGYTF.

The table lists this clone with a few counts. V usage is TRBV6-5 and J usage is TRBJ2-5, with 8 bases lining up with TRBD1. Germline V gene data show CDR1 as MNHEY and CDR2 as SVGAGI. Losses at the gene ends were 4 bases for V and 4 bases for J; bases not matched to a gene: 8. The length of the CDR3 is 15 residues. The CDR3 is CASSSGQGRGETQYF. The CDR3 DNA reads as TGTGCCAGCAGTTCAGGACAGGGTCGGGGAGAGACCCAGTACTTC.

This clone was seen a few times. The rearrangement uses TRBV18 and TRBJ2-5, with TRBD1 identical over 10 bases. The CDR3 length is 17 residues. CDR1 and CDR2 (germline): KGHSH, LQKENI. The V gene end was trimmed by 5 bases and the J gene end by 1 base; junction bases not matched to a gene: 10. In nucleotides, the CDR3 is TGTGCCAGCTCAGTAACGGGACAGGGGATCACCCAAGAGACCCAGTACTTC. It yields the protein CASSVTGQGITQETQYF.

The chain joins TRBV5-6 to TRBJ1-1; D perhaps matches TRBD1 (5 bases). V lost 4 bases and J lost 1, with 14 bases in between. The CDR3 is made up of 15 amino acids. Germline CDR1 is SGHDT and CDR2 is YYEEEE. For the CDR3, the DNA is TGTGCCAGCAGCCCACAACAGGTATGGAACACTGAAGCTTTCTTT. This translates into CASSPQQVWNTEAFF.

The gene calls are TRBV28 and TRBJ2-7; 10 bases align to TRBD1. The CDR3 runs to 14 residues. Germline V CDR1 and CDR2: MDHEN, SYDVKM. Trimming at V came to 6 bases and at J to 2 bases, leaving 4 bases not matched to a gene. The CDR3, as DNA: TGTGCCAGCAGGGGACAGGGGTTTACCTACGAGCAGTACTTC. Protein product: CASRGQGFTYEQYF.

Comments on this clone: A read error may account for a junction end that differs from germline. CDR3 in amino acids: CASSLAGLSYNEQFF. CDR3 nucleotide sequence: TGTGCCAGCAGCCTAGCGGGGCTCTCCTACAATGAGCAGTTCTTC. The chain couples TRBV7-2 to TRBJ2-1; TRBD2 matches 9 bases. CDR1 and CDR2 from the germline V gene are SGHTA and FQGNSA. CDR3 length: 15 amino acids. Supplemented by reference TRBV7-2 and TRBJ2-1, the full variable domain reads GAGVSQSPSNKVTEKGKDVELRCDPISGHTALYWYRQSLGQGLEFLIYFQGNSAPDKSGLPSDRFSAERTGGSVSTLTIQRTQQEDSAVYLCASSLAGLSYNEQFFGPGTRLTVL.

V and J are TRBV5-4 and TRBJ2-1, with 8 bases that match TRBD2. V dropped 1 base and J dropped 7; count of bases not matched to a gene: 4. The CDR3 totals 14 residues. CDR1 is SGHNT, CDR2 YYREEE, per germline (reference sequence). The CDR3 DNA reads TGTGCCAGCAGCTTGACCAGCGGGAGTAATGAGCAGTTCTTC. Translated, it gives CASSLTSGSNEQFF. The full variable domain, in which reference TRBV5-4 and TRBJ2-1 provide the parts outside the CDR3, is ETGVTQSPTHLIKTRGQQVTLRCSSQSGHNTVSWYQQALGQGPQFIFQYYREEENGRGNFPPRFSGLQFPNYSSELNVNALELDDSALYLCASSLTSGSNEQFFGPGTRLTVL.

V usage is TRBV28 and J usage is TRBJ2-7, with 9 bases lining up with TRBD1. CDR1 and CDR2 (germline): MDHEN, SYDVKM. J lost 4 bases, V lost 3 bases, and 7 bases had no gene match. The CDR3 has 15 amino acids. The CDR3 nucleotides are TGTGCCAGCAGTTTGTCCGGGACAGGGTCGTACGAGCAGTACTTC. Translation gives CASSLSGTGSYEQYF.

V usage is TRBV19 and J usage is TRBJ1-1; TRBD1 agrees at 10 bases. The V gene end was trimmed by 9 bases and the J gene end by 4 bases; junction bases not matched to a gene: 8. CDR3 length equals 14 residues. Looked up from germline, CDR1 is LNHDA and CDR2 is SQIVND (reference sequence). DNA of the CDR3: TGTGCCAGCAGCCGGGACAGGGGAATCACTGAAGCTTTCTTT. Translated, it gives CASSRDRGITEAFF.

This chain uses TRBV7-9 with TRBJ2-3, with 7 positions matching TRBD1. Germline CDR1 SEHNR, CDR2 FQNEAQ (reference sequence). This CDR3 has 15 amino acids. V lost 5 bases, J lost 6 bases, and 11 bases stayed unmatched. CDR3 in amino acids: CASSLDRASYDTQYF. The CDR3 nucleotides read TGTGCCAGCAGCCTTGACAGGGCGTCCTATGATACGCAGTATTTT.

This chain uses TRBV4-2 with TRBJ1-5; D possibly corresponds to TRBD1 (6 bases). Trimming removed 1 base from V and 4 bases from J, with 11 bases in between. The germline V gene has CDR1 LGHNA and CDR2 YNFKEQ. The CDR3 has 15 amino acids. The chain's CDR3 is CASSQVTTGNQPQHF. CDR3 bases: TGTGCCAGCAGCCAAGTAACGACAGGTAATCAGCCCCAGCATTTT.

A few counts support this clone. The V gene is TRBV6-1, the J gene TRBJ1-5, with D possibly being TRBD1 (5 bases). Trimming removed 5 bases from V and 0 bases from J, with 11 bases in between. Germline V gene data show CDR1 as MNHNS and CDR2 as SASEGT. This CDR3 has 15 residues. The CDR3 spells CASSPSGASNQPQHF. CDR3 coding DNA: TGTGCCAGCAGTCCCTCTGGGGCTAGCAATCAGCCCCAGCATTTT.

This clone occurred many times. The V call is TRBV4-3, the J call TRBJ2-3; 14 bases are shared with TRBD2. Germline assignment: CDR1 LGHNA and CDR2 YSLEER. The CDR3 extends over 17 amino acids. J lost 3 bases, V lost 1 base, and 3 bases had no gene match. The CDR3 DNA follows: TGCGCCAGCAGCCAAGGGACTAGCGGGAGGACGACAGATACGCAGTATTTT. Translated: CASSQGTSGRTTDTQYF.

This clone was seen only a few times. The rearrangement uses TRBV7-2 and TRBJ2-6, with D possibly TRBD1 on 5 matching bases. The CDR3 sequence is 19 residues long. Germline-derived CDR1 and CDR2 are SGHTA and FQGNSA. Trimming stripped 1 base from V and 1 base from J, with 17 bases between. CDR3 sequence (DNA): TGTGCCAGCAGCTTAGTTACAGGCCAAATCAAATCTGGGGCCAACGTCCTGACTTTC. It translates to CASSLVTGQIKSGANVLTF. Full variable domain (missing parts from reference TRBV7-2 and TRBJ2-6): GAGVSQSPSNKVTEKGKDVELRCDPISGHTALYWYRQSLGQGLEFLIYFQGNSAPDKSGLPSDRFSAERTGGSVSTLTIQRTQQEDSAVYLCASSLVTGQIKSGANVLTFGAGSRLTVL.

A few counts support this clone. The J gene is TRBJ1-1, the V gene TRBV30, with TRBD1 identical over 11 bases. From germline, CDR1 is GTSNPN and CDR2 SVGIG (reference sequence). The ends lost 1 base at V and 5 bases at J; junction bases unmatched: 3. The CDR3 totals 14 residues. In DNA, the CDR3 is TGTGCCTGGAGTGGTGGGACAGGGGGAACTGAAGCTTTCTTT. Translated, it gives CAWSGGTGGTEAFF.

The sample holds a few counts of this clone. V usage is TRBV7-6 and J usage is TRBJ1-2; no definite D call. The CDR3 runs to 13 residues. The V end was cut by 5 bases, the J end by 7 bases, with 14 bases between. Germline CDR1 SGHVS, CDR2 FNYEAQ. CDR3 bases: TGTGCCAGCAGCGAGACACTCGTTAGTGGCTACACCTTC. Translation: CASSETLVSGYTF.

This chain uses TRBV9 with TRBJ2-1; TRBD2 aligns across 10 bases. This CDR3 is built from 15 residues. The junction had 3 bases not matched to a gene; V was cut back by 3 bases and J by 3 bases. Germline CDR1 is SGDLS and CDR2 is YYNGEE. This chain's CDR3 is CASSGGLADYNEQFF. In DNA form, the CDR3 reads TGTGCCAGCAGCGGCGGACTAGCGGACTACAATGAGCAGTTCTTC.

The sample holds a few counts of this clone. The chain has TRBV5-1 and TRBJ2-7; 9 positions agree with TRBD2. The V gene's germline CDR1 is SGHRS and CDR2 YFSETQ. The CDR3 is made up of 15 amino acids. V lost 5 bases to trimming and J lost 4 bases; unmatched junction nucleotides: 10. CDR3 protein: CASRSVAGGPYEQYF. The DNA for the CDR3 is TGCGCCAGCAGGTCGGTTGCGGGAGGGCCTTACGAGCAGTACTTC.

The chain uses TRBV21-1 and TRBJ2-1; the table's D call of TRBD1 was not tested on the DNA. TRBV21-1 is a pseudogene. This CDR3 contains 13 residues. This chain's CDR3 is CASRRGSSNEQFF. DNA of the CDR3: TGTGCCAGCAGAAGGGGTAGTAGTAATGAGCAGTTCTTC.